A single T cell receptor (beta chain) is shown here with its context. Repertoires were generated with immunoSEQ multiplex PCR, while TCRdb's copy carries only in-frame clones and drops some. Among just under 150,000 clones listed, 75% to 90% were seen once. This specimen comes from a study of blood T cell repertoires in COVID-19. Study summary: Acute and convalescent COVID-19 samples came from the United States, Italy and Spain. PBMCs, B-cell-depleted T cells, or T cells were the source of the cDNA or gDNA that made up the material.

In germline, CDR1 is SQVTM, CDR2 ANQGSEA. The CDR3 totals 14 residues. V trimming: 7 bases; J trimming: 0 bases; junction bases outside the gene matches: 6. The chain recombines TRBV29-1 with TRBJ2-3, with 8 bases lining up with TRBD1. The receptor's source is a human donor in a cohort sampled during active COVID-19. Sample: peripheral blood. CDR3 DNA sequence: TGCAGCGCGGTGAGGACAGGGAGCACAGATACGCAGTATTTT. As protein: CSAVRTGSTDTQYF.